Presented here are 14 T cell receptor beta chains from one specimen sequenced in a study of blood T cell repertoires in COVID-19. Some clones are missing from TCRdb's copy, which holds only in-frame ones; the method was immunoSEQ multiplex PCR. Here the sample spans a few hundred thousand clones, 80% to 90% being singletons. Sequencing was performed on peripheral blood. The receptor source for this set is a woman aged 40-49 years who had recovered from COVID-19.

This clone was recorded only once. The chain is built from TRBV10-3 and TRBJ1-4; D possibly corresponds to TRBD1 (6 bases). Trimming removed 7 bases at V and 5 bases at J, with 11 bases between. The CDR3 length is 13 residues. Germline CDR1 is ENHRY and CDR2 is SYGVKD. CDR3 region: CAINAGENEKLFF. The CDR3 coding sequence is TGTGCCATCAATGCAGGGGAAAATGAAAAACTGTTTTTT.

This clone appeared a few times. The chain links TRBV10-3 to TRBJ1-2; TRBD1 matches at 9 bases. The germline CDR1 and CDR2 sequences are ENHRY and SYGVKD. V lost 10 bases and J lost 1; bases outside the gene matches: 7. CDR3 size: 14 residues. CDR3 DNA: TGTGCCACGAGGGACAGGGCTCATAACTATGGCTACACCTTC. It is translated as CATRDRAHNYGYTF.

This clone was detected a few times. V and J are TRBV5-4 and TRBJ2-2, with 10 bases that match TRBD1. V was pared by 4 bases and J by 3 bases, with 9 bases of the junction left unmatched. Germline assignment: CDR1 SGHNT and CDR2 YYREEE (reference sequence). The CDR3 has 17 amino acids. DNA of the CDR3: TGTGCCAGCAGCGCCGCCCGGGACAGGGGAGACACCGGGGAGCTGTTTTTT. Translation gives CASSAARDRGDTGELFF.

The rearrangement uses TRBV6-5 and TRBJ1-5; D remains unclear. The CDR3 is 13 residues long. V was trimmed by 2 bases and J by 7 bases, leaving 9 bases between them. In germline, CDR1 is MNHEY, CDR2 SVGAGI. CDR3 bases: TGTGCCAGCAGTTACGCGGAGATGCAGCCCCAGCATTTT. Amino acids: CASSYAEMQPQHF.

CDR3 in DNA: TGTGCCAGCAGTGATGCGTGGGAGGGACCCCAGCATTTT. Amino acid sequence: CASSDAWEGPQHF. V is TRBV6-1 and J is TRBJ1-5; D is uncertain. The CDR3 is made up of 13 amino acids. V was shortened by 3 bases and J by 10 bases, with 13 bases between the two germline ends. In germline, CDR1 is MNHNS, CDR2 SASEGT.

The chain employs TRBV4-3 and TRBJ1-3, with D perhaps TRBD1 (6 bases). CDR3 length equals 14 residues. V lost 4 bases to trimming and J lost 2 bases, with 9 bases between them. Per the germline V gene, CDR1 is LGHNA and CDR2 is YSLEER. In DNA form, the CDR3 reads TGCGCCAGCAGCCCGGGGGGGCCTGGAAACACCATATATTTT. It specifies CASSPGGPGNTIYF.

The chain has TRBV6-5 and TRBJ2-7; D is possibly TRBD2 (6 bases). The CDR3 is 13 residues long. The germline V and J ends were trimmed by 2 bases and 6 bases, with 11 bases remaining between them. Per the germline V gene, CDR1 is MNHEY and CDR2 is SVGAGI. Written as DNA, the CDR3 is TGTGCCAGCAGTTACGTGCGAGCGGGCGAGCAGTACTTC. Translating it yields CASSYVRAGEQYF.

This clone was counted a few times. The chain links TRBV7-3 to TRBJ1-6, with D possibly TRBD1 on 6 matching bases. V gave up 5 bases and J gave up 10 bases, with 21 bases separating them. The CDR3 loop spans 16 amino acids. Germline assignment: CDR1 SGHTA and CDR2 FQGTGA. CDR3 DNA: TGTGCCAGCAGCCTAAGACAGGCTAGCCTGGGATCACCCCTCCACTTT. Protein sequence: CASSLRQASLGSPLHF. Filled out from reference TRBV7-3 and TRBJ1-6, the complete variable domain reads GAGVSQTPSNKVTEKGKYVELRCDPISGHTALYWYRQSLGQGPEFLIYFQGTGAADDSGLPNDRFFAVRPEGSVSTLKIQRTERGDSAVYLCASSLRQASLGSPLHFGNGTRLTVT.

This chain links TRBV6-5 with TRBJ2-5, with D possibly TRBD1 on 5 matching bases. V was pared by 7 bases and J by 7 bases, with 19 bases between. The CDR3 has 14 amino acids. The V gene's germline CDR1 is MNHEY and CDR2 SVGAGI. Here the CDR3 reads CASTPGAGPRTQYF. CDR3 coding DNA: TGTGCCAGCACCCCGGGCGCAGGGCCCAGGACCCAGTACTTC.

The V and J genes are TRBV24-1 and TRBJ2-3, with TRBD2 matching 10 bases. This CDR3 contains 14 residues. With 12 bases clipped from V and 2 bases from J, the junction kept 7 bases outside the gene matches. CDR1 KGHDR and CDR2 SFDVKD come from the germline V gene. The CDR3: CAVTSGINTDTQYF. CDR3 sequence (DNA): TGTGCCGTCACTAGCGGGATAAACACAGATACGCAGTATTTT.

The chain recombines TRBV12-3 or TRBV12-4 with TRBJ1-3; D is uncertain. Trimming removed 6 bases from V and 0 bases from J, with 3 bases in between. The CDR3 covers 12 residues. CDR3 in DNA: TGTGCCAGCAGGTACTCTGGAAACACCATATATTTT. It encodes CASRYSGNTIYF.

This clone occurred a few times. V usage is TRBV5-4 and J usage is TRBJ2-2; weak D call: TRBD2 (7 bases). The ends were cut back, 3 bases at V and 1 base at J, with 13 bases in the middle. CDR3 size: 16 residues. Looked up from germline, CDR1 is SGHNT and CDR2 is YYREEE (reference sequence). This CDR3 is CASSSGGARNTGELFF. The CDR3 nucleotides are TGTGCCAGCAGCTCTGGGGGGGCTCGGAACACCGGGGAGCTGTTTTTT.

In regard to this clone: A much larger clone differs from this one at a single base, so this may be a read error. J is TRBJ1-1 and V is TRBV5-6; the match to TRBD1 covers 7 bases. The junction had 1 base not matched to a gene; V was cut back by 2 bases and J by 3 bases. This CDR3 has 13 residues. Per germline, CDR1 SGHDT and CDR2 YYEEEE. This CDR3 is CASSFDRDTEAFF. The CDR3 nucleotides read TGTGCCAGCAGCTTTGACAGGGACACTGAAGCTTTCTTT.

The chain carries TRBV6-5 and TRBJ1-5, with no clear D. From germline, CDR1 is MNHEY and CDR2 SVGAGI. The CDR3 extends over 14 amino acids. V was pared by 8 bases and J by 5 bases, with 16 bases between. CDR3 nucleotide sequence: TGTGCCAGCTCGTGGCAGGCGAGGGATCAGCCCCAGCATTTT. Translation gives CASSWQARDQPQHF.